The 21 T cell receptor beta chains in this list originate from one sample, sequenced in a study of beta chain features in type 1 diabetes. Study observations and caveats: For Type 1 diabetes patients, all four CD4+ subsets carried TCRB CDR3s that were moderately but significantly shorter.

Their antigens are not known. The sequenced template was cDNA made from the entire isolated RNA. This table comes from immunoSEQ multiplex PCR, and its TCRdb copy is limited to in-frame clones, with some not included. In the table there are roughly 340,000 clones, approximately 15% of which are singletons. Sequencing input: naive CD4+ T cells from blood. All receptors derive from a young woman with type 1 diabetes.

CDR3 bases: TGCGCCAGCAGCACCCGGGACAGGGGGCAGAATGAGCAGTTCTTC. Protein product: CASSTRDRGQNEQFF. V is TRBV5-1 and J is TRBJ2-1; TRBD1 aligns across 12 bases. CDR1 and CDR2 (germline): SGHRS, YFSETQ. CDR3 length: 15 residues. With V trimmed by 4 bases and J by 7 bases, 6 bases remained unmatched.

The table lists this clone with a few counts. Distinct nucleotide sequences in the sample also encode this CDR3. J is TRBJ1-5 and V is TRBV29-1, with TRBD1 as a possible D gene (5 bases). V was clipped by 4 bases and J by 0 bases, with 7 bases between them. Germline CDR1 reads SQVTM; CDR2 reads ANQGSEA. The CDR3 has 13 residues. CDR3 DNA: TGCAGCGTTGCGCAGGGTAGCAATCAGCCCCAGCATTTT. Encoded protein: CSVAQGSNQPQHF.

The gene calls are TRBV7-3 and TRBJ2-7; maybe TRBD1 (6 bases). The germline V gene has CDR1 SGHTA and CDR2 FQGTGA. V lost 10 bases and J lost 2, with 15 bases in between. This CDR3 has 13 residues. The CDR3 coding sequence is TGTGCCAACCTTAGGGGGATTACCTACGAGCAGTACTTC. Translating it yields CANLRGITYEQYF.

The table lists this clone with a few counts. This chain links TRBV7-9 with TRBJ2-7, with 7 bases that match TRBD1. CDR1 SEHNR and CDR2 FQNEAQ come from the germline V gene (reference sequence). The CDR3 extends over 11 amino acids. Losses at the gene ends were 3 bases for V and 9 bases for J; bases not matched to a gene: 2. CDR3 protein: CASSFAGGQYF. The CDR3 DNA follows: TGTGCCAGCAGCTTCGCAGGGGGGCAGTACTTC.

This clone was counted only a few times. The chain combines TRBV5-4 with TRBJ2-2; 7 bases agree with TRBD1. Germline loops: CDR1 SGHNT, CDR2 YYREEE (reference sequence). V lost 5 bases to trimming and J lost 0 bases; unmatched junction nucleotides: 7. The CDR3 covers 16 residues. CDR3 protein: CASRLQDRSNTGELFF. Here the CDR3 DNA reads TGTGCCAGCAGACTACAGGACAGGTCGAACACCGGGGAGCTGTTTTTT. The variable domain in full, with the rest retrieved from reference TRBV5-4 and TRBJ2-2, is ETGVTQSPTHLIKTRGQQVTLRCSSQSGHNTVSWYQQALGQGPQFIFQYYREEENGRGNFPPRFSGLQFPNYSSELNVNALELDDSALYLCASRLQDRSNTGELFFGEGSRLTVL.

This clone was counted only a few times. V usage is TRBV7-2 and J usage is TRBJ2-1; 8 positions agree with TRBD2. With V trimmed by 1 base and J by 13 bases, 3 bases remained unmatched. The CDR3 runs 12 residues. Per germline, CDR1 SGHTA and CDR2 FQGNSA. DNA of the CDR3: TGTGCCAGCAGCTTAGTGGGACTAGTCCAGTTCTTC. Translation: CASSLVGLVQFF.

This clone has a handful of counts. The V gene is TRBV27, the J gene TRBJ1-5; no reliable D call. Germline CDR1 and CDR2: MNHEY and SMNVEV (reference sequence). Between the trimmed V and J ends, which lost 0 bases and 2 bases, there was a span of 8 bases. This CDR3 contains 15 residues. The CDR3 bases are TGTGCCAGCAGTTTATCGCGGGTTGGCAATCAGCCCCAGCATTTT. Amino acid sequence: CASSLSRVGNQPQHF.

This rearrangement joins TRBV28 to TRBJ2-5; D perhaps matches TRBD1 (5 bases). Germline V gene data show CDR1 as MDHEN and CDR2 as SYDVKM. V was cut by 5 bases and J by 1 base, with 8 bases left in between. The length of the CDR3 is 13 residues. CDR3 bases: TGTGCCAGCAGTCAGGACATCCAAGAGACCCAGTACTTC. Its protein product is CASSQDIQETQYF. Looking up the rest from reference TRBV28 and TRBJ2-5 gives the full variable domain: DVKVTQSSRYLVKRTGEKVFLECVQDMDHENMFWYRQDPGLGLRLIYFSYDVKMKEKGDIPEGYSVSREKKERFSLILESASTNQTSMYLCASSQDIQETQYFGPGTRLLVL.

The J gene is TRBJ2-1, the V gene TRBV28; TRBD1 aligns across 8 bases. In germline, CDR1 is MDHEN, CDR2 SYDVKM. The ends lost 2 bases at V and 3 bases at J; junction bases unmatched: 6. This CDR3 is 16 amino acids long. CDR3 sequence reads: CASSLHGTGNYNEQFF. The CDR3 DNA reads TGTGCCAGCAGTTTACACGGGACAGGTAACTACAATGAGCAGTTCTTC.

The rearrangement joins TRBV6-6 to TRBJ2-4, with 7 positions matching TRBD2. This CDR3 has 15 residues. Germline trimming cut 5 bases from V and 7 bases from J; bases unmatched to any gene: 11. Germline CDR1 MNHNY, CDR2 SVGAGI (reference sequence). CDR3 sequence: CASSRPGLDSNIQYF. The CDR3 coding sequence is TGTGCCAGCAGTCGCCCCGGACTAGATAGTAACATTCAGTACTTC.

The chain is built from TRBV28 and TRBJ1-3; tentative D call: TRBD1 (5 bases). Deletions cut 7 bases from V and 4 bases from J, with 17 bases between. Per germline, CDR1 MDHEN and CDR2 SYDVKM. The CDR3 extends over 15 amino acids. CDR3 amino acids: CASNGGAPRGNTIYF. In DNA, the CDR3 is TGTGCCAGCAATGGAGGGGCGCCACGGGGAAACACCATATATTTT.

V usage is TRBV11-2 and J usage is TRBJ2-1; 8 bases fit TRBD2. V lost 2 bases and J lost 6; bases outside the gene matches: 6. The CDR3 spans 15 residues. In germline, CDR1 is SGHAT, CDR2 FQNNGV. This CDR3 reads CASSLTGGRVNEQFF. CDR3 nucleotides: TGTGCCAGCAGCTTAACGGGGGGGAGGGTCAATGAGCAGTTCTTC. Together with reference TRBV11-2 and TRBJ2-1, the CDR3 gives the full variable domain: EAGVAQSPRYKIIEKRQSVAFWCNPISGHATLYWYQQILGQGPKLLIQFQNNGVVDDSQLPKDRFSAERLKGVDSTLKIQPAKLEDSAVYLCASSLTGGRVNEQFFGPGTRLTVL.

The CDR3: CAWSVFAKGAETQYF. The CDR3 region has the DNA TGTGCCTGGAGTGTGTTTGCTAAGGGGGCAGAGACCCAGTACTTC. The chain couples TRBV30 to TRBJ2-5; 7 bases are a match to TRBD1. The CDR3 consists of 15 residues. Per the germline V gene, CDR1 is GTSNPN and CDR2 is SVGIG (reference sequence). Germline trimming cut 0 bases from V and 4 bases from J; bases unmatched to any gene: 8.

In its sample, this clone was seen a few times. This sequence joins TRBV2 and TRBJ2-5, with TRBD2 as a possible D gene (6 bases). V gave up 9 bases and J gave up 5 bases, with 22 bases separating them. Germline V gene sequence: CDR1 SNHLY, CDR2 FYNNEI. The CDR3 loop spans 15 amino acids. The CDR3, as DNA: TGTGCCAGTCGACCCTGGTCTAGCGTGCTGGAGACCCAGTACTTC. Translation: CASRPWSSVLETQYF.

V and J are TRBV9 and TRBJ2-1; D possibly corresponds to TRBD2 (5 bases). Germline V gene sequence: CDR1 SGDLS, CDR2 YYNGEE. The CDR3 loop spans 17 amino acids. Trimming cost V 4 bases and J 0 bases, with 17 bases left between them. Here the CDR3 reads CASSSRRPLSSYNEQFF. In DNA form, the CDR3 reads TGTGCCAGCAGCTCAAGGAGGCCATTGAGCTCCTACAATGAGCAGTTCTTC.

This sequence joins TRBV6-5 and TRBJ2-1; 7 nucleotides agree with TRBD2. This CDR3 has 14 amino acids. Germline V gene data show CDR1 as MNHEY and CDR2 as SVGAGI. V dropped 6 bases and J dropped 11; count of bases not matched to a gene: 13. The CDR3 loop reads CASSQQAGALKQFF. The CDR3 DNA reads as TGTGCCAGCAGCCAACAGGCGGGAGCCCTAAAGCAGTTCTTC.

This clone was picked up a small number of times. The V gene is TRBV18, the J gene TRBJ1-1; 9 bases align to TRBD1. J lost 4 bases, V lost 6 bases, and 9 bases had no gene match. The CDR3 covers 15 residues. Germline loops: CDR1 KGHSH, CDR2 LQKENI. The CDR3 spells CASSRTGGRGTEAFF. The DNA of the CDR3 is TGTGCCAGCTCCCGTACAGGGGGCCGGGGCACTGAAGCTTTCTTT. The variable domain in full, completed from reference TRBV18 and TRBJ1-1, reads NAGVMQNPRHLVRRRGQEARLRCSPMKGHSHVYWYRQLPEEGLKFMVYLQKENIIDESGMPKERFSAEFPKEGPSILRIQQVVRGDSAAYFCASSRTGGRGTEAFFGQGTRLTVV.

The chain has TRBV30 and TRBJ2-1; 8 nucleotides align to TRBD1. V dropped 2 bases and J dropped 2; count of bases not matched to a gene: 11. The CDR3 extends over 17 amino acids. Germline assignment: CDR1 GTSNPN and CDR2 SVGIG (reference sequence). CDR3 in DNA: TGTGCCTGGAGTAGAACCACCGGGACAGGAGCCTACAATGAGCAGTTCTTC. This sequence encodes CAWSRTTGTGAYNEQFF.

This clone appeared a few times. This chain links TRBV7-9 with TRBJ2-1; 9 bases are shared with TRBD2. Germline V gene lookup returns CDR1 SEHNR and CDR2 FQNEAQ (reference sequence). Trimming removed 1 base from V and 7 bases from J; junction bases left unmatched: 2. The CDR3 runs to 14 residues. The CDR3 coding sequence is TGTGCCAGCAGCTTAGGTAGCGGGAGAAATGAGCAGTTCTTC. Its translation: CASSLGSGRNEQFF. Looking up the rest from reference TRBV7-9 and TRBJ2-1 gives the full variable domain: DTGVSQNPRHKITKRGQNVTFRCDPISEHNRLYWYRQTLGQGPEFLTYFQNEAQLEKSRLLSDRFSAERPKGSFSTLEIQRTEQGDSAMYLCASSLGSGRNEQFFGPGTRLTVL.

This chain joins TRBV30 and TRBJ2-1; 7 bases are shared with TRBD2. The germline gives CDR1 GTSNPN, CDR2 SVGIG (reference sequence). Germline trimming cut 1 base from V and 7 bases from J; bases unmatched to any gene: 1. The CDR3 sequence is 12 residues long. The CDR3 is CAWSGSGNEQFF. The CDR3 DNA sequence: TGTGCCTGGAGTGGTAGCGGGAATGAGCAGTTCTTC. The complete variable domain, with remaining parts taken from reference TRBV30 and TRBJ2-1, reads SQTIHQWPATLVQPVGSPLSLECTVEGTSNPNLYWYRQAAGRGLQLLFYSVGIGQISSEVPQNLSASRPQDRQFILSSKKLLLSDSGFYLCAWSGSGNEQFFGPGTRLTVL.

The J gene is TRBJ1-4, the V gene TRBV30; D is perhaps TRBD1 (5 bases). Germline CDR1 is GTSNPN and CDR2 is SVGIG (reference sequence). The CDR3 runs 16 residues. Trimming took 2 bases from V and 5 from J, leaving 18 bases between them. Here the CDR3 reads CAWSLGSRAGNEKLFF. The CDR3 DNA reads TGTGCCTGGAGTCTCGGCAGCAGGGCCGGGAATGAAAAACTGTTTTTT.